This T cell receptor beta chain was recovered during a study of CD8+CD57+ T cells in acquired aplastic anemia. The overall study: An average of 3.2 ug of DNA was obtained from sorted CD4+ and CD8+ cells. Study findings and constraints: Shared by patients and controls, just under 30 CD8+ CDR3s were abundant in patients.

The template for TCR beta VDJ and CDR3 sequence profiling was genomic DNA. In TCRdb, the reads were re-called with MiXCR into one record per CDR3 protein. There are hundreds of thousands of distinct CDR3 sequences in the sample; around a third occur only once, and around 0.82% lies in the top ten. The authors sequenced patients whose flow cytometry had shown CD8+CD57+ cell expansion. A severe acquired aplastic anemia diagnosis applied to all patients. Patients had received no therapy at the time of blood sampling. This clonotype was found a few times. The target antigen is unknown. Sequencing was done on a sample of sorted CD4+, CD8+, or CD8+CD57+ T cells (not recorded which) from PBMCs. This TCR derives from a human donor with aplastic anemia.

The CDR3 spells CASREVHNSNQPQHF. CDR3 sequence (DNA): TGTGCCAGTAGGGAGGTACACAATAGCAATCAGCCCCAGCATTTT. This chain joins TRBV19 and TRBJ1-5; D gene ambiguous. CDR3 length: 15 residues. Trimming stripped 6 bases from V and 0 bases from J, with 12 bases between. The germline CDR1 and CDR2 sequences are LNHDA and SQIVND (reference sequence).